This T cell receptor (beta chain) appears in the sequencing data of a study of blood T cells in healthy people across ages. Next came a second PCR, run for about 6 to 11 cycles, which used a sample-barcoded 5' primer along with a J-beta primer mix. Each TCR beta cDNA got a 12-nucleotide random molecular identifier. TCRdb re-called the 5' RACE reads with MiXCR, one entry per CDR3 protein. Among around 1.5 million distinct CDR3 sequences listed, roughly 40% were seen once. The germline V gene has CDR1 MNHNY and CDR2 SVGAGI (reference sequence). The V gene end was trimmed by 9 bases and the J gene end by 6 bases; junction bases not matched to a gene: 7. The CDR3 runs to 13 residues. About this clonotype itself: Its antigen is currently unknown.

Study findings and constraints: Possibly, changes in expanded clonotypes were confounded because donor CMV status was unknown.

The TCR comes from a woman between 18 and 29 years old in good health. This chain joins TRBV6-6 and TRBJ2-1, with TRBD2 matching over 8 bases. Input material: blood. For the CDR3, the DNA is TGTGCCAGTCGGGGGGGCGCCCCCAATGAGCAGTTCTTC. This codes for CASRGGAPNEQFF.